Detailed here is one T cell receptor (beta chain). V was pared by 10 bases and J by 2 bases, with 11 bases between. Germline CDR1 is ENHRY and CDR2 is SYGVKD. The CDR3 has 12 amino acids. Produced via immunoSEQ multiplex PCR; TCRdb's table is partial and in-frame only. This table holds 40,000 to 45,000 clones, less than 95% found once. The data were obtained in a study of preoperative IRX-2 immunotherapy in early breast cancer. Treatment reported: preoperative locoregional IRX-2 cytokine immunotherapy. Patients received preoperative, locoregional IRX-2 cytokine immunotherapy in a phase Ib study. This sequence joins TRBV10-3 and TRBJ1-2; D uncertain. The sample in question was tumor tissue, obtained after IRX-2 immunotherapy. The TCR comes from a human donor with breast cancer. The CDR3 spells CATTPGNYGYTF. The DNA of the CDR3 is TGTGCCACCACTCCGGGGAACTATGGCTACACCTTC.